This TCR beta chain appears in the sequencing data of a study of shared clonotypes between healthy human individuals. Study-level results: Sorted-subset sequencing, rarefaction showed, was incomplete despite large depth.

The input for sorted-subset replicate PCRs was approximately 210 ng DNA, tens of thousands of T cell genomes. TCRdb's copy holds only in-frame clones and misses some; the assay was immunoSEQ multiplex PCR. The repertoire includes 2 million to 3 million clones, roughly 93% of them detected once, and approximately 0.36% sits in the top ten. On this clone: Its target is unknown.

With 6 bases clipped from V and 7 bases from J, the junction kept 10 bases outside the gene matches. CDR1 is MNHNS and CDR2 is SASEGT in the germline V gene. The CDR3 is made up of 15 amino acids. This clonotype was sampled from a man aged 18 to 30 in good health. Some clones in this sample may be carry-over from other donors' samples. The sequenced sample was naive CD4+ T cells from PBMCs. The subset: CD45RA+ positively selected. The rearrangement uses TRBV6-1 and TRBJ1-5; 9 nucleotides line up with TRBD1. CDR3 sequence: CASSRGQGYIQPQHF. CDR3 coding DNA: TGTGCCAGCAGCCGGGGACAGGGATATATCCAGCCCCAGCATTTT.